This T cell receptor beta chain derives from a study of cytomegalovirus exposure and HLA in healthy donors. CDR1 is MGHRA and CDR2 is YSYEKL in the germline V gene. CDR3 length: 15 residues. The V end lost 4 bases, the J end lost 0 bases, and 12 bases lay between the germline ends. Amplification used 60 Vbeta primers and 13 Jbeta primers. The repertoire was sequenced with immunoSEQ multiplex PCR; TCRdb's copy has only in-frame clones and lacks some. The sample lists 150,000 to 200,000 clones; 60% to 80% were seen once. The receptor was isolated from a woman aged 45-65 years in good health and CMV-seropositive. Material: PBMCs. The V gene is TRBV4-1, the J gene TRBJ1-1; unclear D gene. The CDR3 loop is CASSPGPGLNTEAFF. In DNA form, the CDR3 reads TGCGCCAGCAGCCCCGGGCCGGGGTTGAACACTGAAGCTTTCTTT.